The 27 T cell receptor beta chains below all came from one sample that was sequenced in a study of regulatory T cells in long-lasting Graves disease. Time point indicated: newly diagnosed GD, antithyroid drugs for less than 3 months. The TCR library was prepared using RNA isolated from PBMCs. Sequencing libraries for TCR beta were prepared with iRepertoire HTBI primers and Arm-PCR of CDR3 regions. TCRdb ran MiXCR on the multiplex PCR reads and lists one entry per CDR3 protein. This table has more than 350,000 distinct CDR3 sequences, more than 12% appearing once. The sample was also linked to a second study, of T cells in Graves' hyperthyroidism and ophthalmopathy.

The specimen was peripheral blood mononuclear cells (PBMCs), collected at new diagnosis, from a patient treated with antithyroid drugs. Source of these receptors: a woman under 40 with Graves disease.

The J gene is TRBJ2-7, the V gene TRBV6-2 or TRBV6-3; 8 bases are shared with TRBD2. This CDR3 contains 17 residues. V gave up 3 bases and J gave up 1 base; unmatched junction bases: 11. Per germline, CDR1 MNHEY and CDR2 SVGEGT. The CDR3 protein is CASSYPKTSGASYEQYF. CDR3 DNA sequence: TGTGCCAGCAGTTATCCCAAAACTAGCGGAGCTTCCTACGAGCAGTACTTC.

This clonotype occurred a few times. DNA of the CDR3: TGCGCCAGCAGAGAGCGGCAGAATCCGCTTTATGGCTACACCTTC. This translates into CASRERQNPLYGYTF. The chain combines TRBV5-1 with TRBJ1-2; D not certain. Germline CDR1 SGHRS, CDR2 YFSETQ. The V end was cut by 5 bases, the J end by 5 bases, with 19 bases between. The CDR3 runs to 15 residues.

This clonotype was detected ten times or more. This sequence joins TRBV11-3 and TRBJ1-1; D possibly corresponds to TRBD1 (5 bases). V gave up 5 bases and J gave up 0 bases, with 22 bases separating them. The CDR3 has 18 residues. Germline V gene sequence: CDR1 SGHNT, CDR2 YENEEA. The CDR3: CASSQPGTALPMNTEAFF. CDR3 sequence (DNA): TGTGCCAGCAGCCAACCCGGGACCGCACTCCCAATGAACACTGAAGCTTTCTTT.

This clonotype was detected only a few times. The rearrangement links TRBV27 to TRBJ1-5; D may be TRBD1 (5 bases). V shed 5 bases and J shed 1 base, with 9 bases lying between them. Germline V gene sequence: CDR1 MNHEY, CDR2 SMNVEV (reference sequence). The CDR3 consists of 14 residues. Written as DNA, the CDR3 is TGTGCCAGCAGTGATGCAGGGAGCAATCAGCCCCAGCATTTT. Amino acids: CASSDAGSNQPQHF.

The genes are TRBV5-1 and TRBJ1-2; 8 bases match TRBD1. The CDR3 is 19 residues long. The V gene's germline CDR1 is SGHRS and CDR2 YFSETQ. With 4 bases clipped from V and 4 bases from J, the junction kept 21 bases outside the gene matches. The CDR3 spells CASSAGTGGPSGVLYGYTF. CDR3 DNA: TGCGCCAGCAGCGCCGGGACAGGCGGACCGTCGGGGGTACTCTATGGCTACACCTTC. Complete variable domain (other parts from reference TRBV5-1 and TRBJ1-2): KAGVTQTPRYLIKTRGQQVTLSCSPISGHRSVSWYQQTPGQGLQFLFEYFSETQRNKGNFPGRFSGRQFSNSRSEMNVSTLELGDSALYLCASSAGTGGPSGVLYGYTFGSGTRLTVV.

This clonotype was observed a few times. The CDR3 loop is CASSHAVKDSLETQYF. The DNA for the CDR3 is TGTGCCAGCAGCCACGCCGTCAAGGACTCCTTGGAGACCCAGTACTTC. This chain links TRBV3-1 with TRBJ2-1; D might be TRBD2 (5 bases). The closer fit of TRBJ2-5 to the DNA end suggests the J call may be wrong. The CDR3 has 16 amino acids. The germline V gene encodes CDR1 LGHDT and CDR2 YNNKEL (reference sequence).

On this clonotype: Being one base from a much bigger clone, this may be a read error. The CDR3 nucleotides are TGTGCCAGCAGCCTCGAAGCGGCTGAAGCTCTCTTT. Protein sequence: CASSLEAAEALF. The genes are TRBV3-1 and TRBJ1-1; D not certain. From germline, CDR1 is LGHDT and CDR2 YNNKEL (reference sequence). The CDR3 runs to 12 residues.

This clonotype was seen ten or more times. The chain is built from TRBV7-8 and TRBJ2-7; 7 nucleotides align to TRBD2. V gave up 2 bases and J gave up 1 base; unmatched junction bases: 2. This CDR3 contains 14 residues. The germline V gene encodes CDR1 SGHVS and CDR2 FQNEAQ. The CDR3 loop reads CASSLWEGSYEQYF. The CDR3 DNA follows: TGTGCCAGCAGCTTATGGGAGGGGTCCTACGAGCAGTACTTC.

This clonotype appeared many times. CDR3 in amino acids: CASSAHDGAYEQYF. CDR3 bases: TGTGCCAGCAGCGCCCATGACGGGGCCTACGAGCAGTACTTC. The chain carries TRBV9 and TRBJ2-7, with D perhaps TRBD2 (5 bases). The V end lost 3 bases, the J end lost 2 bases, and 12 bases lay between the germline ends. The CDR3 runs 14 residues. CDR1 and CDR2 from the germline V gene are SGDLS and YYNGEE.

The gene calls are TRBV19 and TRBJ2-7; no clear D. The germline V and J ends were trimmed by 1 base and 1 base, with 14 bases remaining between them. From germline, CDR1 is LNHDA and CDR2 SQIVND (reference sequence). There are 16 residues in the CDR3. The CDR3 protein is CASSIAGLGSSYEQYF. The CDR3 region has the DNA TGTGCCAGTAGTATAGCGGGCCTCGGTAGTTCCTACGAGCAGTACTTC.

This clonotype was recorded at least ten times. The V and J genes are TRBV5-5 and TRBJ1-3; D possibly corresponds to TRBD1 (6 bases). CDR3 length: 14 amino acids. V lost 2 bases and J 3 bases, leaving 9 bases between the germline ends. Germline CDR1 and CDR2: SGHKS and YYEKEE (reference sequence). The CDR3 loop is CASSLGGGGNTIYF. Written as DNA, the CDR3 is TGTGCCAGCAGCTTAGGGGGAGGTGGAAACACCATATATTTT.

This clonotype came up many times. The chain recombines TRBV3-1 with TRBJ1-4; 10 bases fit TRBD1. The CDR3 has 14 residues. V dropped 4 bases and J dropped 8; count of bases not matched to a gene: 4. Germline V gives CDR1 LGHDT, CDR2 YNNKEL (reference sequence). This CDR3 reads CASSPGDRGEKLFF. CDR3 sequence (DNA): TGTGCCAGCAGCCCCGGGGACAGGGGCGAAAAACTGTTTTTT. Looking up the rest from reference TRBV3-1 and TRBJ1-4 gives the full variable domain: DTAVSQTPKYLVTQMGNDKSIKCEQNLGHDTMYWYKQDSKKFLKIMFSYNNKELIINETVPNRFSPKSPDKAHLNLHINSLELGDSAVYFCASSPGDRGEKLFFGSGTQLSVL.

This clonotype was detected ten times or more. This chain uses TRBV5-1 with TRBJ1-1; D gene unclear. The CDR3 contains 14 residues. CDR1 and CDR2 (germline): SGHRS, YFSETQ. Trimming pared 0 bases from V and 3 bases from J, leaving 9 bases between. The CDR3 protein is CASSLGLRDTEAFF. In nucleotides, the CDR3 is TGCGCCAGCAGCTTGGGCCTGAGGGACACTGAAGCTTTCTTT.

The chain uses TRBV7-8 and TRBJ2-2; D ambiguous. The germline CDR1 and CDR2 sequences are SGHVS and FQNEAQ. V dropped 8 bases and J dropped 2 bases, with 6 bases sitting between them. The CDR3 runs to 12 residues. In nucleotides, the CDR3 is TGTGCCAGCGGGGTTAACACCGGGGAGCTGTTTTTT. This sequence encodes CASGVNTGELFF.

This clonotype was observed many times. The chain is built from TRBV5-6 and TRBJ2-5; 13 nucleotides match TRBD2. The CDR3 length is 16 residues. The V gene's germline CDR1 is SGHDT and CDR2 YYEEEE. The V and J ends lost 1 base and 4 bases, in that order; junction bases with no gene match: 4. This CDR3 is CASSLMTSGRRETQYF. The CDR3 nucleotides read TGTGCCAGCAGCTTGATGACTAGCGGGAGGAGAGAGACCCAGTACTTC.

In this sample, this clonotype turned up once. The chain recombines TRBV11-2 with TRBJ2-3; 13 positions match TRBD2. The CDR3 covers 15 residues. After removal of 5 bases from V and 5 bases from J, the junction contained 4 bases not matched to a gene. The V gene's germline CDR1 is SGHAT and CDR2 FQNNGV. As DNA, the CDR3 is TGTGCCAGCAGCCGATGGACTAGCGGGAGAGATACGCAGTATTTT. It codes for CASSRWTSGRDTQYF.

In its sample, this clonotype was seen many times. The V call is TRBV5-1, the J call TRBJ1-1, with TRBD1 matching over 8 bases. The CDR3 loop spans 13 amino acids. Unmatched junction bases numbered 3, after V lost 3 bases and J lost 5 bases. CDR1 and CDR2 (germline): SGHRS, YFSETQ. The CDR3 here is CASSSRTGTEAFF. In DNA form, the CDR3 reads TGCGCCAGCAGCTCTAGGACAGGGACTGAAGCTTTCTTT.

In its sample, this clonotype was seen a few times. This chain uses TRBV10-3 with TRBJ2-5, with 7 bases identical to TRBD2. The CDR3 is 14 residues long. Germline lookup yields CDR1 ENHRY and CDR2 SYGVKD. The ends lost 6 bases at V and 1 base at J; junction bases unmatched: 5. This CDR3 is CAIRSGTTQETQYF. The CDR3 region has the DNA TGTGCCATCAGGTCCGGGACTACCCAAGAGACCCAGTACTTC.

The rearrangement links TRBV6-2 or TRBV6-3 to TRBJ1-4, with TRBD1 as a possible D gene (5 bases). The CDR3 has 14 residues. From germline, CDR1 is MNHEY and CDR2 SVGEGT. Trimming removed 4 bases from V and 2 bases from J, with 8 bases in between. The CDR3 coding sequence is TGTGCCAGCAGTTCGGGACGGACTAATGAAAAACTGTTTTTT. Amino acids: CASSSGRTNEKLFF.

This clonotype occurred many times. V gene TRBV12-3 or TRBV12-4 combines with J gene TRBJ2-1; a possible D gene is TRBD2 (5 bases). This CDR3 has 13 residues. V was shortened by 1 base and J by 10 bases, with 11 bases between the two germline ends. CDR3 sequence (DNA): TGTGCCAGCAGTTTAGGGCTAGCTGGCGAGCAGTTCTTC. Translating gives CASSLGLAGEQFF.

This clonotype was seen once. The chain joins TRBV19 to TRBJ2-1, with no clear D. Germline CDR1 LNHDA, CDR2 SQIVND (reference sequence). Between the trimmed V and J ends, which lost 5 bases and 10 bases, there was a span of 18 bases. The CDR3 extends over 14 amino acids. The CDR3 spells CASSYTRAPYEQFF. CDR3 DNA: TGTGCCAGTAGTTATACCCGGGCGCCGTACGAGCAGTTCTTC. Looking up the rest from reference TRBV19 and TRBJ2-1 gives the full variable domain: DGGITQSPKYLFRKEGQNVTLSCEQNLNHDAMYWYRQDPGQGLRLIYYSQIVNDFQKGDIAEGYSVSREKKESFPLTVTSAQKNPTAFYLCASSYTRAPYEQFFGPGTRLTVL.

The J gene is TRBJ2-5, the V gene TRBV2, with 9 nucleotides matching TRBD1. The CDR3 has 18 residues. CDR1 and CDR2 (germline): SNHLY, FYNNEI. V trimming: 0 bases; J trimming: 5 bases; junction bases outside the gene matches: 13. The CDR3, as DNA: TGTGCCAGCAGTGAAGCCGGTGGGACAGGGATATTCGTGGAGACCCAGTACTTC. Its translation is CASSEAGGTGIFVETQYF. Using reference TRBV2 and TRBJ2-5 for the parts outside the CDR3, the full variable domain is EPEVTQTPSHQVTQMGQEVILRCVPISNHLYFYWYRQILGQKVEFLVSFYNNEISEKSEIFDDQFSVERPDGSNFTLKIRSTKLEDSAMYFCASSEAGGTGIFVETQYFGPGTRLLVL.

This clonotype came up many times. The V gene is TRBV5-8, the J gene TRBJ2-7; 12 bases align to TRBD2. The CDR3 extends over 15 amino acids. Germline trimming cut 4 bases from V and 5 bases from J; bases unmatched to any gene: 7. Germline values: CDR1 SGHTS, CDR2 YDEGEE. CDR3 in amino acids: CASSQKTSGSHEQYF. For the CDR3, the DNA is TGTGCCAGCAGCCAAAAGACTAGCGGGAGCCACGAGCAGTACTTC. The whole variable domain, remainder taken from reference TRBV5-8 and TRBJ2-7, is EAGVTQSPTHLIKTRGQQATLRCSPISGHTSVYWYQQALGLGLQFLLWYDEGEERNRGNFPPRFSGRQFPNYSSELNVNALELEDSALYLCASSQKTSGSHEQYFGPGTRLTVT.

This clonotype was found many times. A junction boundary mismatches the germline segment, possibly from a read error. CDR3 sequence (DNA): TGTGCCAGCAGCGGACAGGCGGCGCGTACTGAAGCTTTCTTT. Protein product: CASSGQAARTEAFF. The chain has TRBV5-1 and TRBJ1-1; 7 positions match TRBD1. The CDR3 length is 14 residues. Germline lookup yields CDR1 SGHRS and CDR2 YFSETQ.

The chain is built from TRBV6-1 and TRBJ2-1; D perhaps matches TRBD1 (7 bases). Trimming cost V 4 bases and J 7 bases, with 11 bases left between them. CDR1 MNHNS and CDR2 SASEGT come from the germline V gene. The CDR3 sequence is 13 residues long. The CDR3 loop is CASSGAGGNEQFF. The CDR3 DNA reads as TGTGCCAGCAGTGGGGCAGGGGGGAATGAGCAGTTCTTC.

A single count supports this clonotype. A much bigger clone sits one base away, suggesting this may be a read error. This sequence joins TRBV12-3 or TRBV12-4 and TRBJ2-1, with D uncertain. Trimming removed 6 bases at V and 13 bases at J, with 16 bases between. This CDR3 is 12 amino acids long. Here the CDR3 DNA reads TGTGCCAGCAGAGGCGCTGAAGAGACCCAGTTCTTC. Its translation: CASRGAEETQFF.

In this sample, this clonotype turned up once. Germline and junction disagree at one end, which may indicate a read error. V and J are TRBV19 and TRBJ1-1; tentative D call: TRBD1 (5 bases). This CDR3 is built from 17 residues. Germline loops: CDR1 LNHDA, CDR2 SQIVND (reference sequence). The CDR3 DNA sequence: TGTGCCAGTAGTATGCTTGTAGCGGGGCGGGGGAACACTGAAGCTTCCTTT. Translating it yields CASSMLVAGRGNTEASF.